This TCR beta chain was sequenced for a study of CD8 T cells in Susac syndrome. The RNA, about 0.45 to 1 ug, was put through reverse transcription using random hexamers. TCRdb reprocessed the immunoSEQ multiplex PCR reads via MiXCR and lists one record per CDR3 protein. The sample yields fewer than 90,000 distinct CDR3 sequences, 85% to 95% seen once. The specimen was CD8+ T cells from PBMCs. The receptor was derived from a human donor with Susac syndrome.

CDR3 in amino acids: CASSTSREEVEKLFF. CDR3 DNA sequence: TGTGCCAGTAGTACCTCCAGGGAGGAGGTTGAAAAACTGTTTTTT. The J gene is TRBJ1-4, the V gene TRBV19; D is possibly TRBD1 (5 bases). Germline assignment: CDR1 LNHDA and CDR2 SQIVND (reference sequence). The CDR3 loop spans 15 amino acids. V was clipped by 4 bases and J by 7 bases, with 16 bases between them.